This TCR beta chain was retrieved from a study of cytomegalovirus exposure and HLA in healthy donors. The study ran its PCR with 60 Vbeta and 13 Jbeta primers. Sequencing was performed with immunoSEQ multiplex PCR; in TCRdb, only in-frame clones are kept and a portion is missing. The sample has about 140,000 clones; roughly 79% are singletons. The V and J ends lost 4 bases and 2 bases, in that order; junction bases with no gene match: 14. Germline V CDR1 and CDR2: MNHNS, SASEGT. The CDR3 covers 19 residues. This receptor was obtained from a man aged 18 to 29 in good health and CMV-seronegative. The sequenced sample consisted of PBMCs. V is TRBV6-1 and J is TRBJ2-1, with 10 bases that match TRBD1. CDR3 in DNA: TGTGCCAGCAGTGGCCGGGACAGGGGTATTGACGACCCCTACAATGAGCAGTTCTTC. Protein product: CASSGRDRGIDDPYNEQFF.